Here is one T cell receptor (beta chain) with its context. CDR1 is SGHNT, CDR2 YENEEA, per germline. The V end lost 4 bases, the J end lost 1 base, and 7 bases lay between the germline ends. CDR3 length equals 13 residues. The data were taken from a study of blood T cell repertoires in COVID-19. The authors' processing: The authors estimated nucleated cell counts from reference gene primer amplification. The table came from immunoSEQ multiplex PCR; TCRdb's copy has only in-frame clones and leaves some out. V, J and clone size are taken as reported in that table, and D and trimming were inferred from the DNA itself. The profile shows 200,000 to 250,000 clones, around 85% of them singletons. Enrollees, about 18 to 89 years old, lived in around 23 US areas. Membership in each cohort depended on participant-reported clinical history.

The TCR originated in a woman in her thirties or forties with acute COVID-19. This chain uses TRBV11-3 with TRBJ1-1; D unresolved. The sequenced material came from PBMCs or T cells enriched from blood (not recorded which). CDR3: CASSSQQNTEAFF. CDR3 sequence (DNA): TGTGCCAGCAGCTCACAGCAGAACACTGAAGCTTTCTTT. Complete variable domain (other parts from reference TRBV11-3 and TRBJ1-1): EAGVVQSPRYKIIEKKQPVAFWCNPISGHNTLYWYLQNLGQGPELLIRYENEEAVDDSQLPKDRFSAERLKGVDSTLKIQPAELGDSAVYLCASSSQQNTEAFFGQGTRLTVV.